Sequencing of this T cell receptor (beta chain) was carried out in a study of technical replicates of blood from a few donors. Per germline, CDR1 SGHAT and CDR2 FQNNGV. Losses at the gene ends were 5 bases for V and 2 bases for J; bases not matched to a gene: 6. The CDR3 spans 14 residues. The table came from immunoSEQ multiplex PCR; TCRdb's copy has only in-frame clones and leaves some out. The sample has roughly 16,000 clones; just under 90% are singletons. The sample comprised PBMCs. The V gene is TRBV11-2, the J gene TRBJ2-7, with 7 bases lining up with TRBD2. The receptor was derived from a human donor in good health. The CDR3 DNA is TGTGCCAGCAGCAATAGCGGGCCTACCTACGAGCAGTACTTC. Translated: CASSNSGPTYEQYF.